The entry below gives a single T cell receptor (beta chain) sequence along with its context. Its specificity is unknown. With the ViraFEST assay, the study expanded antigen-specific CD4+ T cells using viral peptide pools, then sequenced them. Subsequent to a culture period of 10 days, CD4+ T cells were isolated. Previously uninfected by SARS-CoV-2, the vaccine recipients also showed negative nucleocapsid antibodies. Cultures of a few million PBMC per well contained approximately 9.6 IU/ml IL-2 plus 10 ug/ml peptides. There are 13 residues in the CDR3. Deletions cut 4 bases from V and 8 bases from J, with 12 bases between. CDR1 and CDR2 (germline): SEHNR, FQNEAQ (reference sequence). The sample originates from a study of vaccination effects on CD4 cells after COVID-19. Profiled with immunoSEQ multiplex PCR; TCRdb holds only in-frame clones, not every one. The repertoire includes around 23,000 clones, roughly 80% of them detected once, and 10% sits in the top ten.

The chain is built from TRBV7-9 and TRBJ2-4, with D maybe TRBD2 (7 bases). The TCR was taken from a human donor who received a COVID-19 vaccine. Here the sequenced sample was CD4+ T cells from PBMCs cultured with HCoV-NL63 spike peptides, taken before COVID-19 vaccination. The CDR3 sequence is CASSSRGGDIQYF. The CDR3 coding sequence is TGTGCCAGCAGCTCCAGGGGAGGGGACATTCAGTACTTC.